One sample yielded the 30 T cell receptor beta chains listed below, sequenced in a study of graft-versus-host responses after intestinal transplantation. The antigens of these receptors remain unknown. The table came from immunoSEQ multiplex PCR; TCRdb's copy has only in-frame clones and leaves some out. This repertoire shows under 150,000 clones, approximately 95% found once; its top ten account for roughly 0.12%. Specimen: unstimulated CD4+ T cells sorted from spleen or lymph node cells, collected before intestinal transplant. The receptors were gathered from a human donor who received an intestinal transplant.

This rearrangement joins TRBV5-3 to TRBJ2-7; 7 nucleotides match TRBD1. TRBV5-3 is given ORF status, its function remaining uncertain. V shed 5 bases, J shed 2 bases, and the junction held 4 bases outside the gene matches. This CDR3 has 13 residues. Here the CDR3 reads CARSWDSAYEQYF. DNA for the CDR3: TGTGCCAGAAGTTGGGACAGTGCCTACGAGCAGTACTTC.

This rearrangement joins TRBV19 to TRBJ1-5; D is perhaps TRBD1 (5 bases). The CDR3 contains 16 residues. Germline V gene sequence: CDR1 LNHDA, CDR2 SQIVND (reference sequence). Deletions cut 1 base from V and 2 bases from J, with 12 bases between. The CDR3 nucleotides read TGTGCCAGTAGTATAGCCCCAGGGAATGGCAATCAGCCCCAGCATTTT. It encodes CASSIAPGNGNQPQHF.

This chain joins TRBV6-6 and TRBJ2-2; D may be TRBD2 (6 bases). Trimming cost V 7 bases and J 2 bases, with 11 bases left between them. CDR1 is MNHNY, CDR2 SVGAGI, per germline (reference sequence). The CDR3 runs 14 residues. DNA of the CDR3: TGTGCCAGCAAGTGGGGGGTCAACACCGGGGAGCTGTTTTTT. Its translation is CASKWGVNTGELFF.

The chain links TRBV11-3 to TRBJ2-1; no definite D call. CDR3 size: 16 residues. From germline, CDR1 is SGHNT and CDR2 YENEEA. The V end lost 4 bases, the J end lost 0 bases, and 13 bases lay between the germline ends. In nucleotides, the CDR3 is TGTGCCAGCAGCTCTCAAGGCTCTAGCTCCTACAATGAGCAGTTCTTC. Protein: CASSSQGSSSYNEQFF.

V is TRBV5-1 and J is TRBJ1-3; tentatively, D is TRBD1 (6 bases). Trimming took off 4 bases at V and 4 bases at J, with 18 bases between the two ends. CDR1 and CDR2 from the germline V gene are SGHRS and YFSETQ. CDR3 size: 16 residues. The CDR3 sequence is CASSLEGVLGGNTIYF. CDR3 sequence (DNA): TGCGCCAGCAGCCTGGAGGGGGTGTTGGGCGGAAACACCATATATTTT.

This chain joins TRBV6-1 and TRBJ1-2; D not certain. Deletions cut 6 bases from V and 7 bases from J, with 18 bases between. The CDR3 loop spans 14 amino acids. Germline V gene sequence: CDR1 MNHNS, CDR2 SASEGT. The CDR3 sequence: CASRGVHIAIGYTF. For the CDR3, the DNA is TGTGCCAGCAGGGGAGTACACATTGCTATTGGCTACACCTTC.

This sequence joins TRBV7-9 and TRBJ1-2, with 7 bases fitting TRBD1. Germline V lookup: CDR1 SEHNR, CDR2 FQNEAQ (reference sequence). The CDR3 length is 15 residues. The V gene end was trimmed by 3 bases and the J gene end by 2 bases; junction bases not matched to a gene: 6. In DNA, the CDR3 is TGTGCCAGCAGCTTGGGAGGGGGCGGGAACTATGGCTACACCTTC. Encoded protein: CASSLGGGGNYGYTF.

The CDR3 spells CASSYLRAGESYNEQFF. The CDR3 region has the DNA TGTGCCAGCAGCTACCTGAGGGCGGGAGAATCCTACAATGAGCAGTTCTTC. V usage is TRBV5-4 and J usage is TRBJ2-1; 7 bases fit TRBD2. In germline, CDR1 is SGHNT, CDR2 YYREEE (reference sequence). With 3 bases clipped from V and 1 base from J, the junction kept 10 bases outside the gene matches. The CDR3 sequence is 17 residues long.

Only a few counts were recorded for this clone. The V gene is TRBV4-1, the J gene TRBJ2-1; 12 bases agree with TRBD2. This CDR3 region has 15 residues. Germline loops: CDR1 MGHRA, CDR2 YSYEKL. The ends lost 0 bases at V and 14 bases at J; junction bases unmatched: 8. The CDR3 nucleotides are TGCGCCAGCAGCCAAGAAAGGGCTAGCGGGAGGGAGGAGTTCTTC. As protein: CASSQERASGREEFF.

This chain uses TRBV28 with TRBJ1-2; 9 nucleotides line up with TRBD1. Germline V gene lookup returns CDR1 MDHEN and CDR2 SYDVKM. V dropped 6 bases and J dropped 4; count of bases not matched to a gene: 6. The CDR3 has 14 residues. The CDR3 here is CASRMTGGGYGYTF. CDR3 in DNA: TGTGCCAGCAGGATGACAGGGGGAGGCTATGGCTACACCTTC.

The rearrangement uses TRBV11-2 and TRBJ2-3; 8 nucleotides line up with TRBD1. Germline V gives CDR1 SGHAT, CDR2 FQNNGV. After removal of 5 bases from V and 7 bases from J, the junction contained 17 bases not matched to a gene. This CDR3 is 17 amino acids long. CDR3 amino acids: CASSQGGGTGSKHTQYF. In DNA, the CDR3 is TGTGCCAGCAGCCAAGGAGGCGGGACAGGTAGTAAGCATACGCAGTATTTT.

V and J are TRBV27 and TRBJ2-7; D perhaps matches TRBD1 (6 bases). V dropped 8 bases and J dropped 5 bases, with 19 bases sitting between them. The germline gives CDR1 MNHEY, CDR2 SMNVEV (reference sequence). There are 14 residues in the CDR3. This CDR3 is CASPRGTREHEQYF. In DNA, the CDR3 is TGTGCCAGCCCTAGAGGGACACGGGAACACGAGCAGTACTTC.

J is TRBJ1-1 and V is TRBV20-1; the D is unclear. The germline gives CDR1 DFQATT, CDR2 SNEGSKA (reference sequence). CDR3 length: 11 residues. V lost 2 bases and J lost 4, with 5 bases in between. CDR3 DNA sequence: TGCAGTGCTAGACAGGCCACTGAAGCTTTCTTT. Amino acids: CSARQATEAFF.

The J gene is TRBJ2-7, the V gene TRBV25-1; 8 bases are a match to TRBD1. Germline lookup yields CDR1 MGHDK and CDR2 SYGVNS. The V segment lost 3 bases and the J segment 3 bases; nucleotides outside the gene matches: 10. This CDR3 contains 16 residues. The CDR3 region has the DNA TGTGCCAGCAGTGAGTTAGGGACAGGTAGCTTCTACGAGCAGTACTTC. Translating it yields CASSELGTGSFYEQYF.

V gene TRBV5-1 combines with J gene TRBJ2-3; 15 positions agree with TRBD2. J lost 3 bases, V lost 4 bases, and 9 bases had no gene match. Germline V gives CDR1 SGHRS, CDR2 YFSETQ. The CDR3 totals 18 residues. This chain's CDR3 is CASSMAGLAGGVTDTQYF. Here the CDR3 DNA reads TGCGCCAGCAGCATGGCGGGACTAGCGGGAGGTGTAACAGATACGCAGTATTTT.

CDR3 region: CASSYPTSGSYEQYF. The CDR3 DNA sequence: TGTGCCAGCAGTTACCCGACTAGCGGATCCTACGAGCAGTACTTC. The rearrangement joins TRBV6-6 to TRBJ2-7; 9 bases match TRBD2. There are 15 residues in the CDR3. Germline V gives CDR1 MNHNY, CDR2 SVGAGI (reference sequence). Trimming cost V 2 bases and J 1 base; bases outside gene matches: 3.

This chain connects TRBV5-1 to TRBJ2-5; TRBD2 matches 10 bases. CDR1 SGHRS and CDR2 YFSETQ come from the germline V gene. The trim removed 4 bases at V and 2 bases at J, leaving 5 bases unmatched. This CDR3 spans 15 amino acids. The CDR3 spells CASSALLAGQETQYF. The DNA of the CDR3 is TGCGCCAGCAGCGCTCTACTAGCGGGGCAAGAGACCCAGTACTTC.

This chain links TRBV10-3 with TRBJ2-5; 7 nucleotides match TRBD2. The CDR3 loop spans 13 amino acids. V lost 7 bases and J lost 3; bases outside the gene matches: 5. The germline CDR1 and CDR2 sequences are ENHRY and SYGVKD. The CDR3 region is CAIKTTSEETQYF. As DNA, the CDR3 is TGTGCCATCAAGACCACTAGCGAAGAGACCCAGTACTTC.

J is TRBJ2-1 and V is TRBV28; D ambiguous. V was clipped by 6 bases and J by 7 bases, with 10 bases between them. Germline CDR1 reads MDHEN; CDR2 reads SYDVKM. CDR3 length equals 12 residues. Written as DNA, the CDR3 is TGTGCCAGCAGGTGGGATACGAATGAGCAGTTCTTC. This translates into CASRWDTNEQFF.

On this clone itself: Other DNA sequences in the sample encode the same CDR3. The rearrangement uses TRBV28 and TRBJ1-2, with TRBD1 identical over 8 bases. CDR1 and CDR2 from the germline V gene are MDHEN and SYDVKM. With 6 bases clipped from V and 4 bases from J, the junction kept 4 bases outside the gene matches. This CDR3 contains 13 residues. The CDR3 region is CASSPGGSYGYTF. CDR3 nucleotide sequence: TGTGCCAGCAGCCCAGGGGGCAGCTATGGCTACACCTTC.

The chain joins TRBV18 to TRBJ1-5; D ambiguous. Trimming removed 6 bases at V and 4 bases at J, with 16 bases between. Germline V gene sequence: CDR1 KGHSH, CDR2 LQKENI. CDR3 length: 15 amino acids. The CDR3 loop reads CASSPVRVENQPQHF. The CDR3 nucleotides are TGTGCCAGCTCCCCAGTAAGGGTCGAGAATCAGCCCCAGCATTTT.

The chain joins TRBV28 to TRBJ2-7; D is possibly TRBD1 (5 bases). Germline CDR1 MDHEN, CDR2 SYDVKM. The V end was cut by 10 bases, the J end by 2 bases, with 18 bases between. There are 14 residues in the CDR3. DNA for the CDR3: TGTGCCATTACCCCCGACAGTATGACCTACGAGCAGTACTTC. Its protein product is CAITPDSMTYEQYF.

CDR3 sequence (DNA): TGTGCCAGCAGCCAAGGAATGTCGGGACAGGGTCCCAATGAGCAGTTCTTC. Encoded protein: CASSQGMSGQGPNEQFF. The chain recombines TRBV4-2 with TRBJ2-1; TRBD1 matches at 9 bases. Germline CDR1 and CDR2: LGHNA and YNFKEQ. The length of the CDR3 is 17 residues. V dropped 1 base and J dropped 6; count of bases not matched to a gene: 10.

This clone was counted between two and nine times. V is TRBV4-1 and J is TRBJ2-1; D possibly corresponds to TRBD1 (5 bases). The germline V and J ends were trimmed by 1 base and 7 bases, with 14 bases remaining between them. Germline V gene data show CDR1 as MGHRA and CDR2 as YSYEKL. The CDR3 is 15 residues long. The CDR3 loop reads CASSQAVQRGNEQFF. The CDR3 coding sequence is TGCGCCAGCAGCCAAGCCGTACAAAGGGGAAATGAGCAGTTCTTC.

The chain uses TRBV9 and TRBJ2-5; D unclear. V was pared by 4 bases and J by 1 base, with 17 bases between. CDR3 size: 16 residues. CDR1 and CDR2 (germline): SGDLS, YYNGEE. CDR3 loop: CASSPHISVGQETQYF. CDR3 coding DNA: TGTGCCAGCAGCCCCCACATCTCGGTCGGCCAAGAGACCCAGTACTTC.

The genes are TRBV7-9 and TRBJ1-1, with TRBD1 matching over 7 bases. CDR3 size: 14 residues. The germline gives CDR1 SEHNR, CDR2 FQNEAQ (reference sequence). The ends lost 5 bases at V and 1 base at J; junction bases unmatched: 4. The CDR3 sequence: CASSHRDRNTEAFF. The CDR3 nucleotides are TGTGCCAGCAGCCACCGGGACAGGAACACTGAAGCTTTCTTT.

This chain links TRBV29-1 with TRBJ2-3, with D uncertain. There are 11 residues in the CDR3. The germline V gene has CDR1 SQVTM and CDR2 ANQGSEA. V lost 8 bases and J 6 bases, leaving 12 bases between the germline ends. In DNA form, the CDR3 reads TGCAGCAGTGAGTATCGGGATACGCAGTATTTT. Its protein is CSSEYRDTQYF.

The V and J genes are TRBV7-9 and TRBJ2-2; 8 bases map to TRBD2. The ends lost 0 bases at V and 5 bases at J; junction bases unmatched: 2. This CDR3 is built from 15 residues. Germline loops: CDR1 SEHNR, CDR2 FQNEAQ (reference sequence). The CDR3 DNA reads TGTGCCAGCAGCTTAGCCGGGAGGGCTACCGGGGAGCTGTTTTTT. It is translated as CASSLAGRATGELFF.

In DNA, the CDR3 is TGTGCCAGCTCACCAACTAGCGGAGCTAGCACAGATACGCAGTATTTT. Its protein product is CASSPTSGASTDTQYF. The chain uses TRBV18 and TRBJ2-3; TRBD2 matches at 8 bases. This CDR3 region has 16 residues. CDR1 and CDR2 from the germline V gene are KGHSH and LQKENI. V lost 2 bases, J lost 0 bases, and 4 bases stayed unmatched.

The J gene is TRBJ2-1, the V gene TRBV6-6, with D possibly TRBD2 on 7 matching bases. V lost 7 bases and J 14 bases, leaving 21 bases between the germline ends. Per the germline V gene, CDR1 is MNHNY and CDR2 is SVGAGI (reference sequence). The CDR3 contains 13 residues. CDR3 region: CASIPRGGTRKFF. DNA of the CDR3: TGTGCCAGCATTCCGAGGGGGGGGACCAGAAAGTTCTTC.